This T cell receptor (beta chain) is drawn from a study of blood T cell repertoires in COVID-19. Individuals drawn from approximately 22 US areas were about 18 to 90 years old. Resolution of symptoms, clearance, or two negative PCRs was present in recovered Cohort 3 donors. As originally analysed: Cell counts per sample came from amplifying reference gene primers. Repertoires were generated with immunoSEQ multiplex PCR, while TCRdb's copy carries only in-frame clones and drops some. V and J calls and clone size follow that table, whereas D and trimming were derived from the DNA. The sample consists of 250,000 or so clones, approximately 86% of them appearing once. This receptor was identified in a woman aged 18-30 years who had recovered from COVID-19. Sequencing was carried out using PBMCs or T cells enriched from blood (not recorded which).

The DNA of the CDR3 is TGTGCCACCAGGGAGGAAACTGGGGCCAACGTCCTGACTTTC. This gives the protein CATREETGANVLTF. The chain recombines TRBV15 with TRBJ2-6; weak D call: TRBD2 (5 bases). Germline CDR1 and CDR2: LNHNV and YYDKDF (reference sequence). The CDR3 contains 14 residues. V lost 6 bases to trimming and J lost 2 bases, with 8 bases between them.